This T cell receptor beta chain is from a study of T cell changes during pregnancy in multiple sclerosis. The CDR3 sequence is 14 residues long. Germline V gives CDR1 SGHVS, CDR2 FNYEAQ. The ends lost 5 bases at V and 4 bases at J; junction bases unmatched: 6. Libraries were prepared by immunoSEQ multiplex PCR; TCRdb keeps only in-frame clonotypes and omits some of them. The table has about 64,000 clones, 90% seen once. This chain uses TRBV7-6 with TRBJ2-7; 9 nucleotides align to TRBD1. This sample comprised peripheral blood, obtained in the second trimester of pregnancy. The TCR originated in a female donor in good health, enrolled as a control in a pregnancy study. CDR3 region: CASSPGTGTYEQYF. The CDR3 DNA sequence: TGTGCCAGCAGCCCCGGGACAGGGACATACGAGCAGTACTTC. The full variable domain, rest sourced from reference TRBV7-6 and TRBJ2-7, is GAGVSQSPRYKVTKRGQDVALRCDPISGHVSLYWYRQALGQGPEFLTYFNYEAQQDKSGLPNDRFSAERPEGSISTLTIQRTEQRDSAMYRCASSPGTGTYEQYFGPGTRLTVT.